This T cell receptor beta chain appears in the sequencing data of a study of beta chain features in type 1 diabetes. For the study at large: Sorted cells examined across all samples numbered 107,917,701. Study-level results: Any HLA effect on TCRB rearrangement was left unresolved by small sub-analyses.

Of note for this clone: The antigen is undetermined.

The sequenced template was cDNA made from the entire isolated RNA. Data came from immunoSEQ multiplex PCR; TCRdb stores just in-frame clones and leaves some out. The data hold hundreds of thousands of clones, with around 15% observed a single time. The receptor comes from a man aged 18 to 35 in good health. Sequencing input: naive CD4+ T cells from blood.

DNA for the CDR3: TGCGCCAGCAGGGACTATGCGGGGGCCTCCTACAATGAGCAGTTCTTC. Translation: CASRDYAGASYNEQFF. The chain links TRBV4-1 to TRBJ2-1; D may be TRBD2 (7 bases). Per germline, CDR1 MGHRA and CDR2 YSYEKL. This CDR3 is built from 16 residues. Deletions cut 6 bases from V and 0 bases from J, with 15 bases between.